The subject of this entry is one T cell receptor (beta chain). Its target is unknown. The TCR beta cDNA libraries contained unique molecular identifiers. Via MiXCR, TCRdb re-called the PCR reads, giving one row per CDR3 protein. The sample consists of fewer than 850,000 distinct CDR3 sequences, roughly 50% of them appearing once. This sample was included in a study of post-analysis software for immune sequencing data. Overall study results and limits: A handful of TRBV segments occurring more often in patients than controls included TRBV5-6, TRBV5-1 and TRBV20-1.

Germline V lookup: CDR1 MNHEY, CDR2 SVGAGI. This CDR3 spans 15 amino acids. The sequence was collected from a girl aged 5 to 17 with multiple sclerosis. The rearrangement uses TRBV6-5 and TRBJ2-5, with 8 bases lining up with TRBD1. The end of the DNA is better explained by TRBJ2-7, so the J call may be wrong. The source material was blood. CDR3 bases: TGTGCCAGCAGTACCGGGACAGGAAACTTCTACGAGCAGTACTTC. It encodes CASSTGTGNFYEQYF.